These T cell receptor beta chains were read from a single sample in a study of shared clonotypes between healthy human individuals. The method was immunoSEQ multiplex PCR; TCRdb's version includes in-frame clones alone and lacks a portion of them. This table holds a few million clones, 85% to 95% found once. The material sequenced was naive CD4+ T cells from PBMCs. All receptors come from a man younger than 35 in good health. Some clones in this sample may be carry-over from other donors' samples. CDR3s include the opening cysteine and the closing phenylalanine or tryptophan. A D gene is named only where the DNA matches it firmly. The size entry is marked missing in some rows and otherwise reads once, few, many or a size class.

CDR3 length	J gene	clone size	D gene	V gene	CDR3 DNA	CDR3 protein
15	TRBJ2-2	-	-	TRBV5-4	TGTGCCAGCAGCTTGGCTACCAGAAGCACCGGGGAGCTGTTTTTT	CASSLATRSTGELFF
16	TRBJ2-4	-	TRBD1	TRBV19	TGTGCCAGTAGTATTCGGACAGGGCGAGCCAAAAACATTCAGTACTTC	CASSIRTGRAKNIQYF
12	TRBJ2-1	-	-	TRBV7-6	TGTGCCAGCAGCTTAGACGTCAATGAGCAGTTCTTC	CASSLDVNEQFF
13	TRBJ2-7	-	-	TRBV5-1	TGCGCCAGCAGCTTGGCCATGTCCTACGAGCAGTACTTC	CASSLAMSYEQYF
18	TRBJ2-5	-	TRBD2	TRBV5-4	TGTGCCAGCAGCTTGGCCTTCGGGCTAGCGGGGGATCAAGAGACCCAGTACTTC	CASSLAFGLAGDQETQYF
14	TRBJ2-3	-	-	TRBV5-4	TGTGCCAGCAGCGGGGCTGTTGGCACAGATACGCAGTATTTT	CASSGAVGTDTQYF
22	TRBJ2-7	-	TRBD2	TRBV29-1	TGCAGCGTTGAAGATCGTCCCGGGACAGGGGCGCCCGGACTAGCGGGGGAATACGAGCAGTACTTC	CSVEDRPGTGAPGLAGEYEQYF
15	TRBJ1-1	-	TRBD1	TRBV27	TGTGCCAGCTTTTCTCGGACAGGGTCTAACACTGAAGCTTTCTTT	CASFSRTGSNTEAFF
15	TRBJ1-2	-	TRBD1	TRBV19	TGTGCCAGTAGTATCCGACAGGGCTTTCGGTATGGCTACACCTTC	CASSIRQGFRYGYTF
15	TRBJ2-2	once	-	TRBV7-2	TGTGCCAGCAGCCAGTTAAGACGCGTTGTTGAGGAGCTGTTTTTT	CASSQLRRVVEELFF
11	TRBJ2-7	-	-	TRBV6-6	TGTGCCAGCAGCTCAGACAGGGAGCAGTACTTC	CASSSDREQYF
15	TRBJ2-7	-	TRBD2	TRBV30	TGTGCCTGGAGTGTAAGAGGTAGCGGGTCCTACGAGCAGTACTTC	CAWSVRGSGSYEQYF
17	TRBJ2-4	-	TRBD2	TRBV9	TGTGCCAGCAGCGTAGCTCTGGCGGGAGGATCACAAAACATTCAGTACTTC	CASSVALAGGSQNIQYF
12	TRBJ2-2	-	-	TRBV16	TGTGCCAGCAGCCAGGGGACCGGGGAGCTGTTTTTT	CASSQGTGELFF
15	TRBJ1-2	-	TRBD1	TRBV28	TGTGCCAGCAGTCCCGGCGGGACAGCTCTGATCGGCTACACCTTC	CASSPGGTALIGYTF
15	TRBJ2-1	-	TRBD2	TRBV2	TGTGCCAGCAATTCCGGGACTAGCGCATACAATGAGCAGTTCTTC	CASNSGTSAYNEQFF
14	TRBJ2-7	-	TRBD1	TRBV19	TGTGCCAGTGGGGCCACCGGGACAGGGGTCGAGCAGTACTTC	CASGATGTGVEQYF
15	TRBJ1-3	once	-	TRBV28	TGTGCCAGCAGTTCCGGACAGCCCTCTGGAAACACCATATATTTT	CASSSGQPSGNTIYF
15	TRBJ2-2	-	-	TRBV7-8	TGTGCCAGCAGCTTAGGGACTCATGGGGCCGGGGAGCTGTTTTTT	CASSLGTHGAGELFF
16	TRBJ2-1	-	-	TRBV9	TGTGCCAGCAGCGTAGTCGGCGGGATCCCTTACAATGAGCAGTTCTTC	CASSVVGGIPYNEQFF
15	TRBJ1-1	-	-	TRBV5-6	TGTGCCAGCAGCTTGGAGGGTCGAGGAGGCACTGAAGCTTTCTTT	CASSLEGRGGTEAFF
13	TRBJ1-2	-	-	TRBV28	TGTGCCAGCAGAGGGGCCGGGGAGGATGGCTACACCTTC	CASRGAGEDGYTF
14	TRBJ2-5	-	-	TRBV18	TGTGCCAGCTCCCGAGGTGGCGGACAAGAGACCCAGTACTTC	CASSRGGGQETQYF
15	TRBJ2-5	-	-	TRBV6-5	TGTGCCAGCAGCCCAGGGGTCGGGGTCCAAGAGACCCAGTACTTC	CASSPGVGVQETQYF
15	TRBJ2-3	-	-	TRBV4-1	TGCGCCAGCAGCCAATTGTCCACGGGCACAGATACGCAGTATTTT	CASSQLSTGTDTQYF
15	TRBJ2-7	-	-	TRBV11-2	TGTGCCAGCAGCCTCCGCATCGGCCCGTCCTACGAGCAGTACTTC	CASSLRIGPSYEQYF
14	TRBJ2-7	-	-	TRBV2	TGTGCCAGCAGTCGGGGGAGATCCAACTACGAGCAGTACTTC	CASSRGRSNYEQYF
14	TRBJ1-5	-	TRBD1	TRBV5-1	TGCGCCAGCAGCTCCGGGACAGACAATCAGCCCCAGCATTTT	CASSSGTDNQPQHF
15	TRBJ1-1	-	-	TRBV5-1	TGCGCCAGCAGCTCCGGCCAGGGGCCGAACACTGAAGCTTTCTTT	CASSSGQGPNTEAFF
12	TRBJ2-3	-	-	TRBV29-1	TGCAGCACCGGACTACTGGGGGATACGCAGTATTTT	CSTGLLGDTQYF
12	TRBJ2-2	-	TRBD1	TRBV29-1	TGCAGCGGAGGACAGGGTACCGGGGAGCTGTTTTTT	CSGGQGTGELFF
14	TRBJ1-5	few	-	TRBV28	TGTGCCAGCATCTTGGGCAGGTCCTATCAGCCCCAGCATTTT	CASILGRSYQPQHF
14	TRBJ1-2	-	-	TRBV28	TGTGCCAGCAGTTTAGGCAGGGCTAACTATGGCTACACCTTC	CASSLGRANYGYTF
15	TRBJ2-7	-	-	TRBV28	TGTGCCAGCAGTCAGACAGTCTTTAACGGGCACGAGCAGTACTTC	CASSQTVFNGHEQYF
16	TRBJ2-1	-	-	TRBV4-1	TGCGCCAGCAGCCAAGAGAGTAGCGTCACCCACAATGAGCAGTTCTTC	CASSQESSVTHNEQFF
15	TRBJ2-1	-	-	TRBV28	TGTGCCAGCAGATTTCGGACAGAAGTCTACAATGAGCAGTTCTTC	CASRFRTEVYNEQFF
15	TRBJ1-4	-	-	TRBV19	TGTGCCAGTAGTCCTACTGGGTCAAAGAATGAAAAACTGTTTTTT	CASSPTGSKNEKLFF
15	TRBJ2-7	-	-	TRBV27	TGTGCCAGCAGTTTGAATCGGGGGGCACGCGACGAGCAGTACTTC	CASSLNRGARDEQYF
14	TRBJ2-7	-	-	TRBV6-5	TGTGCCAGCAGTTACTCTTACACCCCGGGGGAGCAGTACTTC	CASSYSYTPGEQYF
14	TRBJ2-5	-	TRBD1	TRBV27	TGTGCCAGCAGTTTACGAGGGGGCGGTGAGACCCAGTACTTC	CASSLRGGGETQYF